A selection of T cell receptor beta chains follows, all from one sample in a study of T cells after yellow fever vaccination. TCRdb passed the 5' RACE reads through MiXCR, listing each CDR3 protein once. The sample includes roughly 350,000 distinct CDR3 sequences, about 4% of them seen just once. Source: PBMCs, taken 5 days after the yellow fever booster vaccination. All receptors derive from a man aged 18-30 years who received the YFV17D yellow fever vaccine. Both conserved end residues are trimmed from each CDR3.

TRBV9	ASSVAQASTEAF
TRBV4-3	ASSPSPGHLPNSPLH
TRBV28	ASSLTGGLGNTIY
TRBV6-2/TRBV6-3	ASSSESWDRSLH
TRBV5-1	ASSLEVGQGREQF
TRBV7-6	ASSDNRAGPQH
TRBV20-1	SARDLGRAETQY
TRBV4-2	ASTEEGSGGTTDTQY
TRBV7-9	ASRLSAETQY
TRBV29-1	SCRGALYTEAF
TRBV27	ASSFGDSGTEAF
TRBV5-5	ASSLTGTPSSYEQY
TRBV29-1	SVVSLLSTDTQY
TRBV5-1	ASSPRDRGWADTQY
TRBV7-8	ASSQTGPTEAF
TRBV5-1	ASSKGTTYEQY
TRBV7-9	ASSFVVRDGTDTQY
TRBV20-1	SASGQKNIQY
TRBV5-1	ASSLVLPMGQGVDTEAF
TRBV15	ATSRGTSGSRDTQY
TRBV20-1	SAPDRGRGYT
TRBV4-1	ASSQAPVGALSNQPQH
TRBV29-1	SVEFRGVGETQY
TRBV6-5	ASSILAGDEQF
TRBV5-1	ASSRGGETQY
TRBV20-1	SARGQLTDTQY
TRBV20-1	SAPQGRGTEAF
TRBV14	ASSPGWAYNEQF
TRBV6-5	ASSLTGVDGYT
TRBV6-2/TRBV6-3	ASSYTGYGYT
TRBV6-5	ASSYLMTGGRSPLH
TRBV3-1	ASSLGAYNQPQH
TRBV10-3	AIRWGSTDTQY
TRBV11-2	ASSLVWARGTGELF
TRBV5-1	ASRAGTGETQY
TRBV5-1	ASSLVGARNQPQH
TRBV7-2	ASSSLTGGYGYT
TRBV2	ASRKEEETQY
TRBV3-1	ASSQEGYNQPQH
TRBV4-3	ASSQDGQYTDTQY
TRBV12-3/TRBV12-4	ASSSQVNTEAF
TRBV5-1	ASSLGIGSDSPLH
TRBV6-5	ASSYGVANGETQY
TRBV3-1	ASSHRARTATNEKLF
TRBV10-3	AIGQSSYEQY
TRBV5-6	ASKGVAKNIQY
TRBV27	ASSPWDRGKGQY
TRBV12-3/TRBV12-4	ASRRQGADYGYT
TRBV6-1	ASSDRIHSTDTQY
TRBV10-3	AISVDRGYEQY
TRBV4-1	ASSHRDRADQPQH
TRBV4-3	ASSPKEGPYEQY
TRBV12-3/TRBV12-4	ASRVGGLGGEQY
TRBV29-1	SVDGDNNSPLH
TRBV12-3/TRBV12-4	ASSFGPLWF
TRBV5-4	ASTNPGSTDTQY
TRBV12-5	ASGPWGGTEAF
TRBV7-2	ASSLGLARETQY
TRBV5-1	ASSSGQGDTQY
TRBV6-1	ASSEVDTQY